This T cell receptor (beta chain) is from a study of cytotoxic CD8 clonotypes in ibrutinib-treated CLL. The ends were cut back, 5 bases at V and 4 bases at J, with 12 bases in the middle. The CDR3 runs 13 residues. Germline assignment: CDR1 SGHRS and CDR2 YFSETQ. Profiling relied on immunoSEQ multiplex PCR, and the TCRdb table lists in-frame clones only, not all of them. This sample carries around 97,000 clones, around 73% of them seen once, and the ten largest clones take 25% to 40%. The table lists this clone with a count of one. This sequence was found in a human donor with chronic lymphocytic leukemia. The input for sequencing was PBMCs, taken after 12 months of ibrutinib treatment. The rearrangement uses TRBV5-1 and TRBJ1-2; no firm D call. Here the CDR3 DNA reads TGCGCCAGCAGAGGTGGCGGCCCCTATGGCTACACCTTC. Protein sequence: CASRGGGPYGYTF.